This T cell receptor beta chain was observed in a study of beta chain features in type 1 diabetes. Once sorted, every population was more than 98% pure. Germline assignment: CDR1 GTSNPN and CDR2 SVGIG (reference sequence). This CDR3 has 15 amino acids. V was clipped by 0 bases and J by 3 bases; unmatched bases: 7. Study conclusions and caveats: Whatever favoring of shorter templates PCR might show would apply equally to patients and controls. Shorter TCRB CDR3s, moderately but significantly so, marked every one of the four CD4+ subsets in Type 1 diabetes patients. A cDNA-based sequencing approach could over-represent cells with high TCR expression.

With regard to this clone: Its antigen remains unidentified.

Sequencing targeted expressed TCRB transcripts, as all isolated RNA had been reverse transcribed. The table came from immunoSEQ multiplex PCR; TCRdb's copy has only in-frame clones and leaves some out. The profile shows 130,000 to 150,000 clones, more than 9% of them singletons. Sequences were obtained from naive CD4+ T cells from blood. The chain uses TRBV30 and TRBJ2-7, with 8 bases identical to TRBD1. The sequence was obtained from a man aged 18 to 30 in good health. The CDR3 loop is CAWSVKTGANYEQYF. CDR3 nucleotides: TGTGCCTGGAGTGTTAAGACAGGGGCTAACTACGAGCAGTACTTC. Full variable domain (missing parts from reference TRBV30 and TRBJ2-7): SQTIHQWPATLVQPVGSPLSLECTVEGTSNPNLYWYRQAAGRGLQLLFYSVGIGQISSEVPQNLSASRPQDRQFILSSKKLLLSDSGFYLCAWSVKTGANYEQYFGPGTRLTVT.